This T cell receptor beta chain was sequenced for a study of CD8+ T cells in alopecia areata. The treatment: oral pan-JAK inhibitor, 5-10 mg twice daily. This clone turned up a few times. Sequencing templates came from extracted RNA that was reverse transcribed into cDNA. Using immunoSEQ multiplex PCR, the repertoire was profiled, and TCRdb retains in-frame clones only, with some absent. The sample includes some 220,000 clones, more than 45% seen only once; the top ten take about 1.6%. From germline, CDR1 is ENHRY and CDR2 SYGVKD. This CDR3 has 11 amino acids. Trimming left V 10 bases short and J 5 bases short, with 11 bases between.

J is TRBJ1-1 and V is TRBV10-3; D is perhaps TRBD1 (5 bases). The sequence was collected from a human donor with alopecia areata. The sequencing here drew on CD4+ T cells sorted from blood, taken at week 4, from a patient treated with tofacitinib. CDR3 nucleotides: TGTGCCACCCTCGGGGGGACTGAAGCTTTCTTT. It translates to CATLGGTEAFF.